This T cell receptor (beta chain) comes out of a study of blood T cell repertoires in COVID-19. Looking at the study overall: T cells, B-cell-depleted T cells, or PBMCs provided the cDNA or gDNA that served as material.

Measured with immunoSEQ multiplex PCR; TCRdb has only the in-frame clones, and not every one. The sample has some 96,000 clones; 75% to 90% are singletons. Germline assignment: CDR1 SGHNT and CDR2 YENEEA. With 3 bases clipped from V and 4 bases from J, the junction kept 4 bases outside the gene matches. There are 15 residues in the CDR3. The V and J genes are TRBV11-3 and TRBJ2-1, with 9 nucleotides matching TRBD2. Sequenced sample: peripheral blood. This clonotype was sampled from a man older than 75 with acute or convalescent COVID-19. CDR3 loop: CASSFSTSGYNEQFF. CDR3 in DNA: TGTGCCAGCAGCTTTTCGACTAGCGGTTACAATGAGCAGTTCTTC.